A selection of T cell receptor beta chains follows, all from one sample in a study of blood T cell repertoires in COVID-19. Profiling relied on immunoSEQ multiplex PCR, and the TCRdb table lists in-frame clones only, not all of them. The sample records some 420,000 clones, approximately 92% being singletons. Material for sequencing was PBMCs or T cells enriched from blood (not recorded which). These receptor sequences come from a young man who had recovered from COVID-19. Both conserved end residues are part of each CDR3. Fields, in order: clone size, D gene, J gene, V gene, CDR3 DNA, CDR3 protein. D genes are given only for firm matches. Size values are once, few and many counts, or a class for expanded clones, and some rows have none.

>-|TRBD1|TRBJ2-1|TRBV29-1
TGCAGCGAACAGGGGACCGATGAGCAGTTCTTC
CSEQGTDEQFF
>few|TRBD1|TRBJ2-7|TRBV10-3
TGTGCCATCGGCTCCGGGACAGAGACCTACGAGCAGTACTTC
CAIGSGTETYEQYF
>-|TRBD1|TRBJ2-1|TRBV4-2
TGTGCCAGCAGCCTGGGCCTCCGGGACAGGGGGGGTAGCGATGAGCAGTTCTTC
CASSLGLRDRGGSDEQFF
>-|TRBD1|TRBJ1-2|TRBV25-1
TGTGCCAGCAGCACCCAACGGACAGGGCAGTATGGCTACACCTTC
CASSTQRTGQYGYTF
>-|TRBD2|TRBJ2-1|TRBV9
TGTGCCAGCAGCGTAGAGCCTAGCGGGATCAATGAGCAGTTCTTC
CASSVEPSGINEQFF
>-|TRBD2|TRBJ2-5|TRBV6-2/TRBV6-3
TGTGCCAGCAGCCGGACTAGCTGGGAGACCCAGTACTTC
CASSRTSWETQYF
>once|-|TRBJ1-1|TRBV18
TGTGCCAGCTCACCGGACAGAACGAGGACTGAAGCTTTCTTT
CASSPDRTRTEAFF
>-|TRBD2|TRBJ2-1|TRBV9
TGTGCCAGCAGCGTCACTAGCGGGGGATGGGATGAGCAGTTCTTC
CASSVTSGGWDEQFF
>-|-|TRBJ1-1|TRBV5-1
TGCGCCAGCAGCTTGGAAGAAATGGGAGACACTGAAGCTTTCTTT
CASSLEEMGDTEAFF
>-|-|TRBJ2-2|TRBV5-5
TGTGCCAGCAGCGCCGTAGAGGGGAGGTTTACCGGGGAGCTGTTTTTT
CASSAVEGRFTGELFF
>once|-|TRBJ1-5|TRBV27
TGTGCCAGCAGTCACACCAGGGATGCGAGCAATCAGCCCCAGCATTTT
CASSHTRDASNQPQHF
>-|TRBD1|TRBJ1-2|TRBV28
TGTGCCAGCAGCGTCGACAGGGTGGGGGGTTATGGCTACACCTTC
CASSVDRVGGYGYTF
>-|-|TRBJ2-6|TRBV7-2
TGTGCCAGCAGCACCAGGGTGCCTATTTCTGGGGCCAACGTCCTGACTTTC
CASSTRVPISGANVLTF
>-|-|TRBJ1-1|TRBV6-5
TGTGCCAGCGGCGCCGAGGGCTGGGGAACTGAAGCTTTCTTT
CASGAEGWGTEAFF
>-|TRBD2|TRBJ2-3|TRBV19
TGTGCCAGTAGTAAGGGACTAGGGACTGATACGCAGTATTTT
CASSKGLGTDTQYF
>-|TRBD2|TRBJ2-5|TRBV18
TGTGCCAGCTCACCGCTAGCGGGAGTTGAGGAGACCCAGTACTTC
CASSPLAGVEETQYF
>-|-|TRBJ2-3|TRBV24-1
TGTGCCACCAGTGATTATCGGGGCACAGATACGCAGTATTTT
CATSDYRGTDTQYF
>-|-|TRBJ2-3|TRBV4-2
TGTGCCTGTGGTATTAGCGGAACTCCCGATACGCAGTATTTT
CACGISGTPDTQYF
>once|-|TRBJ2-7|TRBV11-2
TGTGCCAGCAGCTTACCGGAGTACTCAAGCTCCTGGTACGAGCAGTACTTC
CASSLPEYSSSWYEQYF
>-|-|TRBJ2-1|TRBV5-1
TGCGCCAGCAGCCCCTCCGGGACTGGTGAGCAGTTCTTC
CASSPSGTGEQFF
>-|-|TRBJ1-5|TRBV19
TGTGCCAGTAGTGGGGGGTCGGCGTATAGCAATCAGCCCCAGCATTTT
CASSGGSAYSNQPQHF
>once|TRBD2|TRBJ2-5|TRBV29-1
TGCAGCGTCCGTTTAGCGGGAGGGGAGACCCAGTACTTC
CSVRLAGGETQYF
>-|-|TRBJ1-5|TRBV15
TGTGCCACCAGCAGAGATAGTCGTTGGTTTCAGCCCCAGCATTTT
CATSRDSRWFQPQHF
>-|-|TRBJ1-4|TRBV30
TGTGCCTGGAAACAGGGTTACCATGCCAATGAAAAACTGTTTTTT
CAWKQGYHANEKLFF
>once|TRBD1|TRBJ1-4|TRBV7-9
TGTGCCAGCAGCCCCGGGACAGGGGCGCTCTATGAAAAACTGTTTTTT
CASSPGTGALYEKLFF